This T cell receptor beta chain was captured by sequencing in a study of identical twins. Broader study findings: Less excess twin sharing appeared in beta out-of-frame sequences. There is a chance that invariant MAIT and iNKT cells partially muddied zero-insertion analyses.

At least ten counts were recorded for this clonotype. Its antigen is unknown. TCRdb analysed the 5' RACE reads with MiXCR anew, one entry per CDR3 protein. The table has roughly 720,000 distinct CDR3 sequences, 15% to 20% seen once. J gave up 7 bases and V 4 bases, and 2 bases lay outside the gene matches. This CDR3 has 14 amino acids. The germline CDR1 and CDR2 sequences are SGHRS and YFSETQ. The sample also formed part of further work on T cells expressing NK-cell markers. That publication notes: There were seven HCMV-seropositive donors and one seronegative donor among the eight sequenced. These same clonotypes (in four donors) also led the CD3+CD56-NKG2C+ fraction.

The chain has TRBV5-1 and TRBJ1-6, with TRBD1 matching 10 bases. Sequencing input: PBMCs. The source is a woman aged 18-35 years in good health. In nucleotides, the CDR3 is TGCGCCAGCAGCCCGGACAGGGGGAATTCACCCCTCCACTTT. Translating it yields CASSPDRGNSPLHF.